This T cell receptor (beta chain) was documented in a study of regulatory T cells in long-lasting Graves disease. Broader study findings: The TCR repertoire of persistent Graves' patients was less diverse than that of newly diagnosed ones. Peripheral blood was the sole material, not thyroid tissue. Favored gene segments in persistent disease were TRBV28, TRBJ1-2 and TRBJ2-5.

This clonotype appeared once. Its antigen is still unknown. V lost 7 bases and J 4 bases, leaving 22 bases between the germline ends. CDR1 and CDR2 from the germline V gene are LNHDA and SQIVND (reference sequence). The CDR3 is made up of 16 amino acids. As to time point: persistent/refractory GD, antithyroid drugs over 5 years with positive TRAb. PBMC RNA was the source of the TCR library. In Xi'an, China, an endocrinology department was the source of patients. The authors built TCR beta libraries using iRepertoire HTBI primers and Arm-PCR of CDR3 regions. TCRdb used MiXCR to reprocess the multiplex PCR reads, holding one entry per CDR3 protein. The sample lists a few hundred thousand distinct CDR3 sequences; around 20% were seen once.

The chain joins TRBV19 to TRBJ1-2; D uncertain. Sequenced here: peripheral blood mononuclear cells (PBMCs), sampled when the disease was refractory, from a patient treated with antithyroid drugs. The receptor was derived from a female donor with Graves disease. CDR3 in amino acids: CASTPGRHSNGYGYTF. Written as DNA, the CDR3 is TGTGCCAGTACCCCGGGCAGACACAGTAATGGCTATGGCTACACCTTC.